These 19 T cell receptor beta chains were all obtained from the same sample, sequenced in a study of T cell responses to AZD1222 COVID-19 vaccine. TCRdb's table, derived via immunoSEQ multiplex PCR, lists solely in-frame clones and lacks some. Of more than 150,000 clones in the sample, 88% were seen once. Material: peripheral blood, obtained after recovery from COVID-19. These TCRs come from an adult who had recovered from COVID-19.

This clone was observed a single time. V gene TRBV4-2 combines with J gene TRBJ2-5; the match to TRBD2 covers 8 bases. Trimming cost V 0 bases and J 6 bases; bases outside gene matches: 18. The CDR3 extends over 19 amino acids. CDR1 and CDR2 (germline): LGHNA, YNFKEQ. The CDR3, as DNA: TGTGCCAGCAGCCAAGAAGGCGTAGTAACGGGGGGGTCAGGGAAGACCCAGTACTTC. This codes for CASSQEGVVTGGSGKTQYF.

V usage is TRBV11-2 and J usage is TRBJ2-2; tentatively, D is TRBD2 (5 bases). The V end was cut by 5 bases, the J end by 7 bases, with 8 bases between. Germline CDR1 reads SGHAT; CDR2 reads FQNNGV. This CDR3 region has 12 residues. CDR3 region: CASSPGVGELFF. The CDR3 nucleotides are TGTGCCAGCAGCCCCGGGGTCGGGGAGCTGTTTTTT.

The genes are TRBV28 and TRBJ1-2; maybe TRBD1 (5 bases). The CDR3 loop spans 12 amino acids. CDR1 is MDHEN and CDR2 is SYDVKM in the germline V gene. V was cut by 7 bases and J by 4 bases, with 10 bases left in between. In DNA, the CDR3 is TGTGCCAGCAACCTTGGGGGCTATGGCTACACCTTC. Amino acid sequence: CASNLGGYGYTF.

DNA of the CDR3: TGTGCCAGCAGTTTATGGAAGCTAGCGGGAGGGCCCGGGGAGCTGTTTTTT. Residues: CASSLWKLAGGPGELFF. V and J are TRBV28 and TRBJ2-2; TRBD2 matches 12 bases. This CDR3 has 17 amino acids. V shed 0 bases, J shed 6 bases, and the junction held 5 bases outside the gene matches. Germline CDR1 is MDHEN and CDR2 is SYDVKM.

The chain combines TRBV11-3 with TRBJ2-1; D may be TRBD1 (6 bases). The CDR3 contains 16 residues. The V end lost 1 base, the J end lost 6 bases, and 16 bases lay between the germline ends. The V gene's germline CDR1 is SGHNT and CDR2 YENEEA. The CDR3 region is CASSLGYRDHSNEQFF. The CDR3 DNA reads TGTGCCAGCAGCTTAGGATACAGGGATCACAGCAATGAGCAGTTCTTC.

This chain joins TRBV9 and TRBJ2-2; the D is unclear. Trimming took 4 bases from V and 1 from J, leaving 2 bases between them. The CDR3 is 12 residues long. Per the germline V gene, CDR1 is SGDLS and CDR2 is YYNGEE. The DNA for the CDR3 is TGTGCCAGCAGCTGGAACACCGGGGAGCTGTTTTTT. It translates to CASSWNTGELFF.

The chain has TRBV9 and TRBJ1-5; D possibly corresponds to TRBD1 (6 bases). The CDR3 contains 14 residues. Between the trimmed V and J ends, which lost 5 bases and 0 bases, there was a span of 9 bases. Germline lookup yields CDR1 SGDLS and CDR2 YYNGEE. In nucleotides, the CDR3 is TGTGCCAGCAGTCCGGACAGTAGCAATCAGCCCCAGCATTTT. Its protein is CASSPDSSNQPQHF.

The gene calls are TRBV5-1 and TRBJ2-5; the D gene is possibly TRBD1 (6 bases). The V end was cut by 4 bases, the J end by 1 base, with 17 bases between. The CDR3 runs 16 residues. From germline, CDR1 is SGHRS and CDR2 YFSETQ. CDR3 DNA sequence: TGCGCCAGCAGCAAGGACCGTCGGACAGCCCAAGAGACCCAGTACTTC. Its translation: CASSKDRRTAQETQYF. The full variable domain, with the rest looked up from reference TRBV5-1 and TRBJ2-5, is KAGVTQTPRYLIKTRGQQVTLSCSPISGHRSVSWYQQTPGQGLQFLFEYFSETQRNKGNFPGRFSGRQFSNSRSEMNVSTLELGDSALYLCASSKDRRTAQETQYFGPGTRLLVL.

This clone was recorded a few times. The chain has TRBV29-1 and TRBJ1-2; D gene ambiguous. Germline V gene data show CDR1 as SQVTM and CDR2 as ANQGSEA. V was shortened by 2 bases and J by 4 bases, with 14 bases between the two germline ends. The length of the CDR3 is 14 residues. The CDR3 nucleotides are TGCAGCGTTGAAAGGGTGGGAGCGGGCTATGGCTACACCTTC. This gives the protein CSVERVGAGYGYTF. Using reference TRBV29-1 and TRBJ1-2 for the parts outside the CDR3, the full variable domain is SAVISQKPSRDICQRGTSLTIQCQVDSQVTMMFWYRQQPGQSLTLIATANQGSEATYESGFVIDKFPISRPNLTFSTLTVSNMSPEDSSIYLCSVERVGAGYGYTFGSGTRLTVV.

The rearrangement uses TRBV4-1 and TRBJ2-1, with D possibly being TRBD2 (5 bases). The CDR3 has 17 amino acids. V dropped 1 base and J dropped 4 bases, with 17 bases sitting between them. The V gene's germline CDR1 is MGHRA and CDR2 YSYEKL. For the CDR3, the DNA is TGCGCCAGCAGCCAAGCCCCGGCAGCGGCCCAGTACAATGAGCAGTTCTTC. It codes for CASSQAPAAAQYNEQFF.

V is TRBV28 and J is TRBJ1-6, with TRBD1 matching over 7 bases. Losses at the gene ends were 0 bases for V and 9 bases for J; bases not matched to a gene: 5. This CDR3 comprises 15 residues. Germline assignment: CDR1 MDHEN and CDR2 SYDVKM. CDR3 nucleotide sequence: TGTGCCAGCAGTTTATGGGCAGGGGGAGTTTCACCCCTCCACTTT. As protein: CASSLWAGGVSPLHF.

The chain carries TRBV19 and TRBJ1-3; D gene uncertain. Trimming removed 5 bases at V and 4 bases at J, with 12 bases between. The germline V gene encodes CDR1 LNHDA and CDR2 SQIVND (reference sequence). The CDR3 is 14 amino acids. The CDR3 DNA sequence: TGTGCCAGTAGTCCCCTGGGTGGCGGAAACACCATATATTTT. Encoded protein: CASSPLGGGNTIYF.

The gene calls are TRBV25-1 and TRBJ2-1; either TRBD1 or TRBD2 may fit D (6 bases each). V was pared by 2 bases and J by 2 bases, with 10 bases between. Germline loops: CDR1 MGHDK, CDR2 SYGVNS. The length of the CDR3 is 15 residues. CDR3 residues: CASSETGGAYNEQFF. The CDR3 DNA sequence: TGTGCCAGCAGTGAAACCGGGGGCGCCTACAATGAGCAGTTCTTC.

CDR3 nucleotide sequence: TGTGCCAGCAGCCCTGGAGGGTCGGGGGCCGATGAGCAGTTCTTC. This sequence encodes CASSPGGSGADEQFF. This sequence joins TRBV11-3 and TRBJ2-1; D is tentatively TRBD1 or TRBD2 (6 bases each). The germline V gene has CDR1 SGHNT and CDR2 YENEEA. V was pared by 5 bases and J by 8 bases, with 19 bases between. The length of the CDR3 is 15 residues.

The J gene is TRBJ2-5, the V gene TRBV19, with unresolved D. V lost 2 bases, J lost 3 bases, and 16 bases lay in between. The germline gives CDR1 LNHDA, CDR2 SQIVND (reference sequence). The CDR3 is 16 amino acids. The CDR3 sequence: CASSIRSGQVEETQYF. DNA for the CDR3: TGTGCCAGTAGTATAAGAAGTGGGCAGGTCGAAGAGACCCAGTACTTC.

The chain links TRBV5-6 to TRBJ2-7; TRBD1 agrees at 7 bases. CDR1 and CDR2 (germline): SGHDT, YYEEEE. The CDR3 totals 14 residues. V lost 1 base, J lost 2 bases, and 3 bases stayed unmatched. The chain's CDR3 is CASSLWDRPYEQYF. In DNA, the CDR3 is TGTGCCAGCAGCTTGTGGGACAGACCCTACGAGCAGTACTTC. Full variable domain (remainder filled in from reference TRBV5-6 and TRBJ2-7): DAGVTQSPTHLIKTRGQQVTLRCSPKSGHDTVSWYQQALGQGPQFIFQYYEEEERQRGNFPDRFSGHQFPNYSSELNVNALLLGDSALYLCASSLWDRPYEQYFGPGTRLTVT.

The V gene is TRBV6-5, the J gene TRBJ2-2; unclear D gene. Per germline, CDR1 MNHEY and CDR2 SVGAGI. This CDR3 comprises 15 residues. V was trimmed by 0 bases and J by 5 bases, leaving 10 bases between them. CDR3 sequence: CASSYSNVGTGELFF. In DNA form, the CDR3 reads TGTGCCAGCAGTTACTCGAATGTGGGAACCGGGGAGCTGTTTTTT.

The chain combines TRBV5-6 with TRBJ2-7; 7 positions agree with TRBD2. The CDR3 length is 14 residues. V lost 4 bases to trimming and J lost 1 base; unmatched junction nucleotides: 5. The germline CDR1 and CDR2 sequences are SGHDT and YYEEEE. For the CDR3, the DNA is TGTGCCAGCAGCCCCGGACTAGGTTCCTACGAGCAGTACTTC. It translates to CASSPGLGSYEQYF.

The rearrangement uses TRBV20-1 and TRBJ1-5; D gene unclear. The V end lost 1 base, the J end lost 10 bases, and 8 bases lay between the germline ends. Per the germline V gene, CDR1 is DFQATT and CDR2 is SNEGSKA (reference sequence). The CDR3 runs to 11 residues. The DNA of the CDR3 is TGCAGTGCTAGAGTCGGCGGCCCCCAGCATTTT. Protein: CSARVGGPQHF.